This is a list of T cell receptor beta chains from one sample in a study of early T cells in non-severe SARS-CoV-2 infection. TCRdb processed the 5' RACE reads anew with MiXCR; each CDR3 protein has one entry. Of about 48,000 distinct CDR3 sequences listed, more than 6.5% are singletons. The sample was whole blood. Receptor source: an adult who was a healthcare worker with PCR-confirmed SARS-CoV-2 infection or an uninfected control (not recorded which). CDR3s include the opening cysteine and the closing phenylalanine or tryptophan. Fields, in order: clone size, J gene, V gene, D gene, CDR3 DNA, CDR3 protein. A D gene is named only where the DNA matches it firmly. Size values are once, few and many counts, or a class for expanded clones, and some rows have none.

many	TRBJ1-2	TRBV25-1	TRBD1	TGTGCCAGCAGTGCCCGAGGACAGGGGCCGGACTATGGCTACACCTTC	CASSARGQGPDYGYTF
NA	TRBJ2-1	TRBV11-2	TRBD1	TGTGCCAGCAGCCCGACAGGGAACAATGAGCAGTTCTTC	CASSPTGNNEQFF
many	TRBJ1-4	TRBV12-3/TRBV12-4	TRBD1	TGTGCCAGCAGTTCGGACAGGGCAACTAATGAAAAACTGTTTTTT	CASSSDRATNEKLFF
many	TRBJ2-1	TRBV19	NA	TGTGCCAGTAGTGACGCGTCCTACAATGAGCAGTTCTTC	CASSDASYNEQFF
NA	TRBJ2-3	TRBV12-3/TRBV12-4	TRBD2	TGTGCCAGCAGCCCGGGACTAGCGGGAAGTGCAGATACGCAGTATTTT	CASSPGLAGSADTQYF
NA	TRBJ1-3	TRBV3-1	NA	TGTGCCAGCAGCGGAGGGATAAGAAACACCATATATTTT	CASSGGIRNTIYF
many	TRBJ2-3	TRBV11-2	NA	TGTGCCAGCAGCATCACGTGGGAGAACACAGATACGCAGTATTTT	CASSITWENTDTQYF
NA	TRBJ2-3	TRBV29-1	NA	TGCAGCGTTGAAAGTGTACAGGGGGGGACAGATACGCAGTATTTT	CSVESVQGGTDTQYF
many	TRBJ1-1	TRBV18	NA	TGTGCCAGCCCCCAGATGGCTAACACTGAAGCTTTCTTT	CASPQMANTEAFF
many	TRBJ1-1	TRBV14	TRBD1	TGTGCCAGCAGCCAACGTCGGACAGGGTCGGTGATGAACACTGAAGCTTTCTTT	CASSQRRTGSVMNTEAFF
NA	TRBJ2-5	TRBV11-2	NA	TGTGCCAGCAGCTTGGGAGGAATAGAGACCCAGTACTTC	CASSLGGIETQYF
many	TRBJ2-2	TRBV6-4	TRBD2	TGTGCCAGCAGTGTCGGACTAGCAGGATACGGGGAGCTGTTTTTT	CASSVGLAGYGELFF
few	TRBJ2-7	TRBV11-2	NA	TGTGCCAGCAGCTTAGGGAGGGTAGGGAACGCCTACGAGCAGTACTTC	CASSLGRVGNAYEQYF
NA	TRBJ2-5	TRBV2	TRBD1	TGTGCCAGCAGACTCGGACAGGAGCAAGAGACCCAGTACTTC	CASRLGQEQETQYF
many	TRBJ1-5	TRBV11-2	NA	TGTGCCAGCAGCTTAGACCTCAATCAGCCCCAGCATTTT	CASSLDLNQPQHF
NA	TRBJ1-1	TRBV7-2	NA	TGTGCCAGCAGCTTACGAGGGGACGGTGAAGCTTTCTTT	CASSLRGDGEAFF
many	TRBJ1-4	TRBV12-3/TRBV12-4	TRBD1	TGTGCCAGCAGACCAGGGGGTCGGCTCTCAGAACTGTTTTTT	CASRPGGRLSELFF
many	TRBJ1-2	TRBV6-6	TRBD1	TGTGCCACCACCAAACGGGACAGGGGGAACTATGGCTACACCTTC	CATTKRDRGNYGYTF
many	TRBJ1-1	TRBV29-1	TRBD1	TGCAGCGTTGCCCGGGACAGTGAAGCTTTCTTT	CSVARDSEAFF
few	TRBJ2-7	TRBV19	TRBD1	TGTGCCAGTAGTGCCACAGGGGGTATTTACGAGCAGTACTTC	CASSATGGIYEQYF
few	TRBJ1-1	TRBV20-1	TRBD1	TGCAGTGGAAGAGGACAGGAGAACACTGAAGCTTTCTTT	CSGRGQENTEAFF
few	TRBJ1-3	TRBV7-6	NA	TGTGCCAGCAGCACCCCCAGTTCCGACTCTGAAAACACCATATATTTT	CASSTPSSDSENTIYF
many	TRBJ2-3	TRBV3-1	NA	TGTGCCAGCAGCCAGGGTTTTTCACCGAGGACAGATACGCAGTATTTT	CASSQGFSPRTDTQYF
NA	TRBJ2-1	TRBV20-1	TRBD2	TGCAGTGCTAGAGGCCGGACTAGCGGGGACACCTACAATGAGCAGTTCTTC	CSARGRTSGDTYNEQFF
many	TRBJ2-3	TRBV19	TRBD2	TGTGCCAGTAGTATTTTCGGGGGAGGGGACACAGATACGCAGTATTTT	CASSIFGGGDTDTQYF
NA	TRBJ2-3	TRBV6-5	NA	TGTGCCAGCAGTTACTCGCTGGATCGCACAGATACGCAGTATTTT	CASSYSLDRTDTQYF
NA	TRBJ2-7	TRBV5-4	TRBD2	TGTGCCAGCAGAGGACTAGCGGGGGTTCTCTCCTACGAGCAGTACTTC	CASRGLAGVLSYEQYF
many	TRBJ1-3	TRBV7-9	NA	TGTGCCAGCAGGAACATCGACTCTGGAAACACCATATATTTT	CASRNIDSGNTIYF
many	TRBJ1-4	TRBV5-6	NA	TGTGCCAGCAGCGCTGACGGAGACAATAATGAAAAACTGTTTTTT	CASSADGDNNEKLFF
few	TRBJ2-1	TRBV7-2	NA	TGTGCCAGCAGCAAGTTCAGTAGTGAGCAGTTCTTC	CASSKFSSEQFF
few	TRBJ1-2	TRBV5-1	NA	TGCGCCAGCAGCGCCGGGACGCTTTACTATGGCTACACCTTC	CASSAGTLYYGYTF
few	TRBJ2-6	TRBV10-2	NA	TGCGCCAGCAGAATATCTGGGGCCAACGTCCTGACTTTC	CASRISGANVLTF
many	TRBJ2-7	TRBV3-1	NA	TGTGCCAGCAGCCCCCCCGGGTTTAGGACCTACGAGCAGTACTTC	CASSPPGFRTYEQYF
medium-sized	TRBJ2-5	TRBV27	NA	TGTGCCAGCAGTTTATCGGACCCGTACCAAGAGACCCAGTACTTC	CASSLSDPYQETQYF
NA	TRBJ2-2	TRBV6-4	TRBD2	TGTGCCAGCAGTGACTCTGCGGGGGGGCCCGGGGAGCTGTTTTTT	CASSDSAGGPGELFF
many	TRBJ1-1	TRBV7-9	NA	TGTGCCAGCAGGCCGGGGGGTCGTAAGGCTTTCTTT	CASRPGGRKAFF
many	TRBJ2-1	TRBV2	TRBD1	TGTGCCAGCAACCGGGACAGGCAAGACAATGAGCAGTTCTTC	CASNRDRQDNEQFF
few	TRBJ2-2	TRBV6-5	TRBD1	TGTGCCAGCAGTTACAGAGGGACAGGGAGAGGCACCGGGGAGCTGTTTTTT	CASSYRGTGRGTGELFF
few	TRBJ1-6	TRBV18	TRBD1	TGTGCCAGCTCACCATCGGGACAGGGGAATTCACCCCTCCACTTT	CASSPSGQGNSPLHF
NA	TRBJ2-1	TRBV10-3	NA	TGTGCCATCAGTGGGACTACGGGGGATGAGCAGTTCTTC	CAISGTTGDEQFF
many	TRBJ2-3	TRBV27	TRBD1	TGTGCCAGCTCGGACAGGGGCATCACAGATACGCAGTATTTT	CASSDRGITDTQYF
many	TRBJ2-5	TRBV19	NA	TGTGCCAGTAGTATCAGCGGCTGGGGGTCCCAGTACTTC	CASSISGWGSQYF
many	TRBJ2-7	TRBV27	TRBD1	TGTGCCAGCAGCCCCAGGGGGATTTACGAGCAGTACTTC	CASSPRGIYEQYF
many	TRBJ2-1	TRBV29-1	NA	TGCAGCGTTGAGGGAGTAGCGGCCTACAATGAGCAGTTCTTC	CSVEGVAAYNEQFF
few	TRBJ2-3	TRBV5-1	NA	TGCGCCAGCAGCTTGAATTTACAGCCAGATACGCAGTATTTT	CASSLNLQPDTQYF
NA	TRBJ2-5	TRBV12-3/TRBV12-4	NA	TGTGCCAGCAGTTTTGTGGCAGGGCCCCAAGAGACCCAGTACTTC	CASSFVAGPQETQYF
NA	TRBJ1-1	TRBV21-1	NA	TGTGCCAGCAGCAAAGAAGCGGTCAGACCTAACACTGAAGCTTTCTTT	CASSKEAVRPNTEAFF
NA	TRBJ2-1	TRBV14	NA	TGTGCCAGCAGCCAAGATCGACGGGGTGAGCAGTTCTTC	CASSQDRRGEQFF
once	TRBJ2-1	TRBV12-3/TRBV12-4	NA	TGTGCCAGCACTTTAACAGGGAGTGAGCAGTTCTTC	CASTLTGSEQFF
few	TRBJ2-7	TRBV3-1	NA	TGTGCCAGCAGCCAATTATCCTACGAGCAGTACTTC	CASSQLSYEQYF